This T cell receptor beta chain was sequenced during a study of cytomegalovirus exposure and HLA in healthy donors. Points on this clone: Its antigen is unidentified.

PCR employed 60 Vbeta and 13 Jbeta primers. The repertoire was sequenced with immunoSEQ multiplex PCR; TCRdb's copy has only in-frame clones and lacks some. Seen here are approximately 240,000 clones, 85% to 90% observed once, and the top ten hold 1%. Study-wide points: TCR beta sequences numbering some 17,000 were associated with HLA alleles at 0.05 false discovery rate in a later analysis.

The CDR3 sequence is 15 residues long. Germline assignment: CDR1 MRHNA and CDR2 SNTAGT. The chain links TRBV6-4 to TRBJ2-7; 8 nucleotides align to TRBD1. The J call is in doubt because the DNA end fits TRBJ2-1 better. The sequencing sample was made of PBMCs. This receptor was identified in a woman under 30 in good health and CMV-seronegative. CDR3 region: CASSPGQDAYNEQFF. The CDR3 DNA reads TGTGCCAGCAGTCCGGGACAGGACGCCTACAATGAGCAGTTCTTC.